This paragraph reports one T cell receptor (beta chain). What it binds is unknown. Compared with germline, one end of the junction differs, possibly owing to a read error. The source of the sample is a study of shared clonotypes between healthy human individuals. Whole-study findings and limits: At large depth, rarefaction still showed sorted-subset sequencing to be incomplete.

Produced via immunoSEQ multiplex PCR; TCRdb's table is partial and in-frame only. This table holds about 380,000 clones, roughly 96% found once. The CDR3 covers 14 residues. Germline V gene data show CDR1 as SGHDT and CDR2 as YYEEEE. This sequence was found in a young man in good health. The V and J genes are TRBV5-6 and TRBJ2-7; 7 bases fit TRBD1. Sequences were obtained from memory CD8+ T cells sorted from blood. The subset denotes: CD45RO+ cells pooled with CCR7-negative TemRA cells. This CDR3 is CASSLDRLSYEQYF. The CDR3 DNA sequence: TGTGCCAGCAGTTTGGACAGGCTATCCTACGAGCAGTACTTC.